The 9 T cell receptor beta chains reported below all come from one sample, sequenced in a study of blood T cell repertoires in COVID-19. The repertoire was sequenced with immunoSEQ multiplex PCR; TCRdb's copy has only in-frame clones and lacks some. The table records roughly 41,000 clones, nearly 90% of them present only once. The sequenced sample consisted of peripheral blood. The receptor source for this set is a man aged 55 to 70 with active or convalescent COVID-19.

The chain joins TRBV19 to TRBJ1-1; 9 bases map to TRBD1. The trim removed 5 bases at V and 5 bases at J, leaving 15 bases unmatched. The CDR3 runs to 17 residues. Germline values: CDR1 LNHDA, CDR2 SQIVND (reference sequence). The CDR3 reads CASSLRPQGAKRTEAFF. In DNA form, the CDR3 reads TGTGCCAGTAGTCTCCGACCACAGGGGGCGAAGAGAACTGAAGCTTTCTTT.

CDR3 DNA: TGTGCCAGCAGCGGCTGGACTACCCGGGCAGATACGCAGTATTTT. Translated, it gives CASSGWTTRADTQYF. J is TRBJ2-3 and V is TRBV7-2; a weak D match, TRBD2 (6 bases). Between the trimmed V and J ends, which lost 5 bases and 4 bases, there was a span of 16 bases. The CDR3 is 15 amino acids. Germline values: CDR1 SGHTA, CDR2 FQGNSA.

This clone was seen a single time. This sequence joins TRBV5-8 and TRBJ2-3; TRBD2 matches at 12 bases. Trimming removed 0 bases from V and 5 bases from J; junction bases left unmatched: 4. Looked up from germline, CDR1 is SGHTS and CDR2 is YDEGEE. The CDR3 totals 16 residues. The CDR3 protein is CASSLGLAGDVDTQYF. CDR3 bases: TGTGCCAGCAGCTTGGGACTAGCGGGAGACGTAGATACGCAGTATTTT.

The rearrangement joins TRBV18 to TRBJ1-1; D call uncertain. Germline V gives CDR1 KGHSH, CDR2 LQKENI. Trimming took 5 bases from V and 5 from J, leaving 15 bases between them. The CDR3 consists of 14 residues. CDR3 amino acids: CASSELPGGTEAFF. In DNA form, the CDR3 reads TGTGCCAGCTCAGAACTCCCCGGCGGGACTGAAGCTTTCTTT. Supplemented by reference TRBV18 and TRBJ1-1, the full variable domain reads NAGVMQNPRHLVRRRGQEARLRCSPMKGHSHVYWYRQLPEEGLKFMVYLQKENIIDESGMPKERFSAEFPKEGPSILRIQQVVRGDSAAYFCASSELPGGTEAFFGQGTRLTVV.

The V call is TRBV5-4, the J call TRBJ2-7, with 7 positions matching TRBD2. The germline CDR1 and CDR2 sequences are SGHNT and YYREEE (reference sequence). The V gene end was trimmed by 0 bases and the J gene end by 3 bases; junction bases not matched to a gene: 6. The length of the CDR3 is 15 residues. CDR3 nucleotides: TGTGCCAGCAGCTTGGGGCTAGCGGCGGACTACGAGCAGTACTTC. Its translation is CASSLGLAADYEQYF.

The V and J genes are TRBV30 and TRBJ2-2; D is possibly TRBD1 (6 bases). Trimming took off 4 bases at V and 4 bases at J, with 16 bases between the two ends. This CDR3 region has 15 residues. CDR1 is GTSNPN and CDR2 is SVGIG in the germline V gene (reference sequence). DNA for the CDR3: TGTGCCTGGAAGGGGCCAGGGGTTCTCACCGGGGAGCTGTTTTTT. Translating gives CAWKGPGVLTGELFF.

The chain employs TRBV7-9 and TRBJ1-2; D ambiguous. The V and J ends lost 0 bases and 4 bases respectively, with 9 bases between them. The germline V gene encodes CDR1 SEHNR and CDR2 FQNEAQ (reference sequence). This CDR3 has 14 amino acids. The CDR3 here is CASSLALHSYGYTF. In DNA, the CDR3 is TGTGCCAGCAGCTTAGCCCTACACAGCTATGGCTACACCTTC.

This clone was recorded once. The chain combines TRBV30 with TRBJ2-5; 9 bases are shared with TRBD1. From germline, CDR1 is GTSNPN and CDR2 SVGIG (reference sequence). Trimming cost V 8 bases and J 2 bases; bases outside gene matches: 6. The CDR3 runs to 13 residues. CDR3 nucleotides: TGTGCCGGGGGACAGGGTTATCAAGAGACCCAGTACTTC. Encoded protein: CAGGQGYQETQYF.

The J gene is TRBJ2-7, the V gene TRBV4-1; 7 nucleotides line up with TRBD1. The germline V gene has CDR1 MGHRA and CDR2 YSYEKL. V shed 4 bases, J shed 3 bases, and the junction held 3 bases outside the gene matches. The CDR3 covers 13 residues. The CDR3 region is CASSPQGRYEQYF. CDR3 in DNA: TGCGCCAGCAGCCCACAGGGGCGCTACGAGCAGTACTTC.